A single sample gave rise to the 12 T cell receptor beta chains below, sequenced in a study of blood T cell repertoires in COVID-19. Only in-frame clones appear in the TCRdb table, and some are missing; sequencing was by immunoSEQ multiplex PCR. The sample carries 250,000 to 350,000 clones, 75% to 90% recorded once. The sequencing sample was made of peripheral blood. Receptors were obtained from a woman in her 30s with active or convalescent COVID-19.

The chain joins TRBV28 to TRBJ1-1; D might be TRBD1 (5 bases). This CDR3 spans 13 amino acids. The germline V and J ends were trimmed by 5 bases and 8 bases, with 15 bases remaining between them. CDR1 and CDR2 (germline): MDHEN, SYDVKM. CDR3 DNA: TGTGCCAGCAGTCCCCACGGGACTTCAGAAGCTTTCTTT. Its translation is CASSPHGTSEAFF.

This chain links TRBV29-1 with TRBJ1-2, with 8 bases aligning to TRBD1. Germline V gives CDR1 SQVTM, CDR2 ANQGSEA. Losses at the gene ends were 7 bases for V and 2 bases for J; bases not matched to a gene: 9. This CDR3 spans 14 amino acids. The CDR3: CSAQGAPGNYGYTF. As DNA, the CDR3 is TGCAGCGCCCAGGGGGCCCCTGGGAACTATGGCTACACCTTC.

Regarding this clone: It may be a read error: a sequence one base away is much more abundant. This chain joins TRBV6-4 and TRBJ2-3; D perhaps matches TRBD2 (7 bases). The CDR3 covers 14 residues. Trimming cost V 3 bases and J 2 bases, with 9 bases left between them. Germline V lookup: CDR1 MRHNA, CDR2 SNTAGT. The CDR3 sequence: CASSEGGATDTQYF. CDR3 bases: TGTGCCAGCAGTGAAGGGGGGGCCACAGATACGCAGTATTTT.

This clone appeared once. The rearrangement links TRBV5-1 to TRBJ1-1, with D possibly matching TRBD1 (6 bases). The CDR3 runs 14 residues. V gave up 0 bases and J gave up 4 bases, with 10 bases separating them. The germline V gene encodes CDR1 SGHRS and CDR2 YFSETQ. This CDR3 reads CASSLEGRGTEAFF. CDR3 in DNA: TGCGCCAGCAGCTTGGAAGGCAGGGGCACTGAAGCTTTCTTT.

The J gene is TRBJ1-1, the V gene TRBV11-3; D gene uncertain. Germline CDR1 SGHNT, CDR2 YENEEA. This CDR3 comprises 13 residues. V was pared by 2 bases and J by 5 bases, with 9 bases between. The CDR3 bases are TGTGCCAGCAGCTTACGCGGAGAGACTGAAGCTTTCTTT. This encodes CASSLRGETEAFF. Looking up the rest from reference TRBV11-3 and TRBJ1-1 gives the full variable domain: EAGVVQSPRYKIIEKKQPVAFWCNPISGHNTLYWYLQNLGQGPELLIRYENEEAVDDSQLPKDRFSAERLKGVDSTLKIQPAELGDSAVYLCASSLRGETEAFFGQGTRLTVV.

V usage is TRBV19 and J usage is TRBJ2-2; possibly TRBD1 for D (5 bases). Trimming took off 6 bases at V and 6 bases at J, with 14 bases between the two ends. This CDR3 contains 14 residues. Germline-derived CDR1 and CDR2 are LNHDA and SQIVND (reference sequence). CDR3 coding DNA: TGTGCCAGTAGGTGGCAGGGATCCTCCGGGGAGCTGTTTTTT. Translated: CASRWQGSSGELFF.

In DNA, the CDR3 is TGTGCCAGCAGCCCCCGGGTATGGGATTCACCCCTCCACTTT. Protein sequence: CASSPRVWDSPLHF. The chain employs TRBV7-9 and TRBJ1-6; D not resolved. The CDR3 is made up of 14 amino acids. V lost 5 bases and J 8 bases, leaving 13 bases between the germline ends. The V gene's germline CDR1 is SEHNR and CDR2 FQNEAQ (reference sequence).

The CDR3 DNA follows: TGTGCCAGCAGCCTTCAAACCGGGTTATCGGACTATGGCTACACCTTC. The encoded protein is CASSLQTGLSDYGYTF. The rearrangement joins TRBV7-2 to TRBJ1-2; D is unresolved. Germline V gene lookup returns CDR1 SGHTA and CDR2 FQGNSA. Trimming took off 5 bases at V and 3 bases at J, with 19 bases between the two ends. This CDR3 is 16 amino acids long.

The chain recombines TRBV6-2 or TRBV6-3 with TRBJ1-5, with 7 bases identical to TRBD1. After removal of 4 bases from V and 3 bases from J, the junction contained 9 bases not matched to a gene. The germline V gene has CDR1 MNHEY and CDR2 SVGEGT. CDR3 length equals 16 residues. The CDR3 DNA follows: TGTGCCAGCAGTTCCACACAGGGGCGCCTCAATCAGCCCCAGCATTTT. Translating it yields CASSSTQGRLNQPQHF.

The gene calls are TRBV5-4 and TRBJ2-7; the match to TRBD2 covers 11 bases. Germline CDR1 reads SGHNT; CDR2 reads YYREEE (reference sequence). There are 16 residues in the CDR3. V trimming: 0 bases; J trimming: 3 bases; junction bases outside the gene matches: 5. CDR3 DNA sequence: TGTGCCAGCAGCTTGGTGGGGGGGACTAGCGGCTACGAGCAGTACTTC. It yields the protein CASSLVGGTSGYEQYF.

The gene calls are TRBV3-1 (or the pseudogene TRBV3-2) and TRBJ1-2; the match to TRBD1 covers 11 bases. The CDR3 is 15 amino acids. V shed 5 bases and J 1 base; nucleotides not matched to a gene: 3. In germline, CDR1 is LGHDT, CDR2 YNNKEL (reference sequence). The CDR3 nucleotides read TGTGCCAGCAGCACCGGGACAGGGGGTAACTATGGCTACACCTTC. Translation: CASSTGTGGNYGYTF.

This sequence joins TRBV28 and TRBJ2-5; 8 bases align to TRBD2. This CDR3 is 15 amino acids long. In germline, CDR1 is MDHEN, CDR2 SYDVKM. V lost 5 bases and J lost 12; bases outside the gene matches: 17. The CDR3 here is CASSPLTAGAVPEYF. As DNA, the CDR3 is TGTGCCAGCAGTCCCCTAACAGCGGGGGCCGTTCCAGAGTACTTC.